This TCR beta chain stems from a study of T cells in Graves' hyperthyroidism and ophthalmopathy. Findings and limits, study-wide: Most thyroid-expanded clonotypes above 0.001 were also found in blood.

The sample holds many counts of this clonotype. The antigen is undetermined. Researchers took RNA transcripts and amplified the TCR beta CDR3 regions from them. With the HTBI primer set, the TCR CDR3 went through a first round of RT-PCR. TCRdb called the multiplex PCR reads again in MiXCR, with one record for every CDR3 protein. This table holds roughly 360,000 distinct CDR3 sequences, about 13% found once. Hyperthyroidism was newly diagnosed in patients aged 18 to 65 (duration under 2 months). PBMCs were sourced from roughly 9.7 ml fresh peripheral blood. Trimming stripped 0 bases from V and 8 bases from J, with 4 bases between. The CDR3 extends over 11 amino acids. From germline, CDR1 is MNHEY and CDR2 SVGEGT.

The sample consisted of blood. The chain carries TRBV6-2 or TRBV6-3 and TRBJ1-1; no clear D gene. This TCR came from a man aged 25-45 years with Graves' hyperthyroidism that later progressed to Graves' ophthalmopathy. CDR3 amino acids: CASSYSNEAFF. Written as DNA, the CDR3 is TGTGCCAGCAGTTACTCGAACGAAGCTTTCTTT.